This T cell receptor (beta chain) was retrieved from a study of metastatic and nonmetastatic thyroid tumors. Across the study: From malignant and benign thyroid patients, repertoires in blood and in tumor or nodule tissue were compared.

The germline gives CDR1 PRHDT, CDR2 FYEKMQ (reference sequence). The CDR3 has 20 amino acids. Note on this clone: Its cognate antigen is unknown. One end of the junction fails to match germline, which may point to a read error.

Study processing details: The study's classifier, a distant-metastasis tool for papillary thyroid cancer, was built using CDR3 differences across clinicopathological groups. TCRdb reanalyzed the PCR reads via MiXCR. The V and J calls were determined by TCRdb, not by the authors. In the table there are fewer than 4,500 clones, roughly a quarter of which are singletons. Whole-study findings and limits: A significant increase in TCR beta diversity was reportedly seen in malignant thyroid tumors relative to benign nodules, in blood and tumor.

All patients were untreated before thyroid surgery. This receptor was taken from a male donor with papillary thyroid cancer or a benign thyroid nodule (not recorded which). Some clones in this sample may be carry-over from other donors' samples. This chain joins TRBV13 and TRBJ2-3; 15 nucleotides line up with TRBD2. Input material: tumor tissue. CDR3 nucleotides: TGTGCCAGCGGCTTCCCGGGACTAGCGGGAGGAGAGTGGCGCACAGATACGCAGTATTTT. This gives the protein CASGFPGLAGGEWRTDTQYF.